What follows are 10 T cell receptor beta chains derived from one specimen sequenced in a study of cytomegalovirus exposure and HLA in healthy donors. The PCR employed 60 Vbeta primers together with 13 Jbeta primers. TCRdb keeps only in-frame clones here, not all; method: immunoSEQ multiplex PCR. Of hundreds of thousands of clones listed, roughly 90% were seen once; the top ten hold roughly 2.3%. Sequences were obtained from PBMCs. The receptor set was obtained from a woman in her late teens or twenties in good health and CMV-seronegative.

The chain links TRBV6-5 to TRBJ1-1; no clear D gene. Trimming stripped 8 bases from V and 5 bases from J, with 12 bases between. This CDR3 spans 12 amino acids. Germline V gene lookup returns CDR1 MNHEY and CDR2 SVGAGI. CDR3 in amino acids: CASAGRGTEAFF. In nucleotides, the CDR3 is TGTGCCAGCGCCGGCAGAGGTACTGAAGCTTTCTTT.

CDR3 nucleotide sequence: TGTGCCAGCAACCTAGCGGGGGGCACAGATACGCAGTATTTT. As protein: CASNLAGGTDTQYF. The chain combines TRBV2 with TRBJ2-3; 10 bases fit TRBD2. The CDR3 runs to 14 residues. The germline CDR1 and CDR2 sequences are SNHLY and FYNNEI. The V segment lost 7 bases and the J segment 1 base; nucleotides outside the gene matches: 2.

The chain joins TRBV6-1 to TRBJ2-1, with D uncertain. Trimming shortened V by 6 bases and J by 8 bases, and 17 bases separated the two germline ends. This CDR3 region has 14 residues. Germline V gene data show CDR1 as MNHNS and CDR2 as SASEGT. Here the CDR3 reads CASRRPPRLDEQFF. Written as DNA, the CDR3 is TGTGCCAGCAGACGTCCCCCCAGGCTTGATGAGCAGTTCTTC.

The CDR3 sequence is CASSLEYSDGDDYGYTF. The CDR3 nucleotides read TGTGCCAGCAGCTTAGAATACTCCGACGGGGATGACTATGGCTACACCTTC. V gene TRBV11-2 combines with J gene TRBJ1-2; the D is unclear. The CDR3 runs to 17 residues. In germline, CDR1 is SGHAT, CDR2 FQNNGV. V lost 0 bases and J 3 bases, leaving 17 bases between the germline ends.

For the CDR3, the DNA is TGCAGCGTCGAGCGGGGGGAGGGAGATACGCAGTATTTT. It specifies CSVERGEGDTQYF. The V gene is TRBV29-1, the J gene TRBJ2-3; 9 bases are shared with TRBD2. Germline V gene data show CDR1 as SQVTM and CDR2 as ANQGSEA. J gave up 5 bases and V 6 bases, and 6 bases lay outside the gene matches. The CDR3 spans 13 residues.

V and J are TRBV13 and TRBJ1-3; 7 positions agree with TRBD1. Unmatched junction bases numbered 15, after V lost 5 bases and J lost 8 bases. The length of the CDR3 is 16 residues. Germline V CDR1 and CDR2: PRHDT, FYEKMQ (reference sequence). CDR3 sequence: CASSPYPQGGTDTIYF. The CDR3 nucleotides read TGTGCCAGCAGCCCATACCCGCAGGGGGGTACGGACACCATATATTTT. Together with reference TRBV13 and TRBJ1-3, the CDR3 gives the full variable domain: AAGVIQSPRHLIKEKRETATLKCYPIPRHDTVYWYQQGPGQDPQFLISFYEKMQSDKGSIPDRFSAQQFSDYHSELNMSSLELGDSALYFCASSPYPQGGTDTIYFGEGSWLTVV.

The chain carries TRBV5-1 and TRBJ1-1; 9 nucleotides agree with TRBD1. The V segment lost 4 bases and the J segment 5 bases; nucleotides outside the gene matches: 12. The CDR3 has 16 amino acids. Germline V gene sequence: CDR1 SGHRS, CDR2 YFSETQ. CDR3 bases: TGCGCCAGCAGCCCAACCGCCGGGACAGGGAAAACTGAAGCTTTCTTT. Protein: CASSPTAGTGKTEAFF.

The chain is built from TRBV9 and TRBJ2-2; D perhaps matches TRBD2 (6 bases). CDR1 is SGDLS, CDR2 YYNGEE, per germline. The CDR3 totals 15 residues. Trimming took 3 bases from V and 0 from J, leaving 9 bases between them. Here the CDR3 reads CASSEQRANTGELFF. In nucleotides, the CDR3 is TGTGCCAGCAGCGAGCAGCGGGCGAACACCGGGGAGCTGTTTTTT.

This chain's CDR3 is CASSFFPQETQYF. Here the CDR3 DNA reads TGTGCCAGCAGCTTCTTCCCTCAAGAGACCCAGTACTTC. The chain combines TRBV5-4 with TRBJ2-5, with D uncertain. The germline gives CDR1 SGHNT, CDR2 YYREEE (reference sequence). This CDR3 is built from 13 residues. V shed 2 bases and J shed 2 bases, with 7 bases lying between them.

This sequence joins TRBV7-9 and TRBJ2-7, with 15 bases that match TRBD2. The CDR3 contains 17 residues. Germline CDR1 reads SEHNR; CDR2 reads FQNEAQ (reference sequence). V was pared by 5 bases and J by 2 bases, with 7 bases of the junction left unmatched. The CDR3 bases are TGTGCCAGCAGCCCCGGGACTAGCGGGGGGCCTACCTACGAGCAGTACTTC. It specifies CASSPGTSGGPTYEQYF.